The source of this T cell receptor beta chain is a study of T-cell memory formation after mild COVID-19. Study as a whole: TCR clusters largely stayed donor specific.

Concerning this clonotype: The antigen is not known.

General observations from the study: In pre-infection memory, a portion of responding clones appeared, which suggested that cross-reactive memory joined. Researchers report contracting CD4+ clones mostly in CM and EM, with CD8+ clones in EMRA.

UMIs and sample barcodes were carried by the TCR alpha and TCR beta cDNA libraries that 5'RACE produced using constant-segment primers. One entry per CDR3 protein results from TCRdb running MiXCR on the 5' RACE reads. The sample comprises hundreds of thousands of distinct CDR3 sequences, 20% to 25% of which are singletons, and roughly a fifth rests with the top ten. This CDR3 region has 17 residues. Trimming took 6 bases from V and 1 from J; bases not matched to a gene: 12. Germline-derived CDR1 and CDR2 are MNHNS and SASEGT. V usage is TRBV6-1 and J usage is TRBJ1-1, with 9 bases fitting TRBD1. The sequence came from a man between 18 and 35 years old who had mild COVID-19 (a few samples of this study predate the infection). Cell type and time point are not known. The sequenced sample consisted of PBMCs or a T cell subset sorted from them (not recorded which). The CDR3 spells CASSLGADRGGNTEAFF. The DNA for the CDR3 is TGTGCCAGCAGCCTCGGCGCGGACAGGGGAGGGAACACTGAAGCTTTCTTT.